A selection of T cell receptor beta chains follows, all from one sample in a study of blood T cell repertoires in COVID-19. Using immunoSEQ multiplex PCR, the repertoire was profiled, and TCRdb retains in-frame clones only, with some absent. The table includes hundreds of thousands of clones, 88% detected once. Sample: peripheral blood. The receptors stem from a woman between 70 and 85 years old with COVID-19, enrolled during active disease. Each CDR3 is given with its conserved first and last residue. The order of the fields is J gene, V gene, D gene, CDR3 protein. A D gene is named only where the DNA matches it firmly.

>TRBJ2-5|TRBV5-1|TRBD2
CASSLGELAGGKTQYF
>TRBJ2-7|TRBV30|TRBD2
CAWSVASGGYEQYF
>TRBJ2-1|TRBV28|TRBD1
CASSRLGTGDRDEQFF
>TRBJ2-3|TRBV6-2/TRBV6-3|NA
CASSYLAGTDTQYF
>TRBJ1-2|TRBV5-1|TRBD1
CASSFGQEGGYTF
>TRBJ2-7|TRBV6-5|TRBD1
CASSYRGPSSYEQYF
>TRBJ1-1|TRBV5-1|NA
CASSSGQGNTEAFF
>TRBJ2-1|TRBV7-2|NA
CASSQRVSEQFF
>TRBJ2-1|TRBV24-1|NA
CATPIKSSYNEQFF
>TRBJ1-2|TRBV4-3|NA
CASSQEGSQGPGGYTF
>TRBJ1-6|TRBV30|TRBD1
CAYDPDRSSSYNSPLHF
>TRBJ2-7|TRBV4-2|TRBD2
CASSQVIGRGGSSYEQYF
>TRBJ2-5|TRBV2|NA
CASSEARVQETQYF
>TRBJ1-4|TRBV5-6|NA
CATQGSTNEKLFF
>TRBJ2-3|TRBV6-5|TRBD2
CASSYSLAGAADTQYF
>TRBJ2-1|TRBV4-3|TRBD2
CASSQVNRGGGSEQFF
>TRBJ2-7|TRBV5-6|TRBD2
CASSLGTSGGQTYEQYF
>TRBJ1-2|TRBV18|NA
CASSATTNYGYTF